These T cell receptor beta chains were read from a single sample in a study of T cells in Graves' hyperthyroidism and ophthalmopathy. TCRdb re-analysed the multiplex PCR reads in MiXCR, keeping a single row per CDR3 protein. The top ten clones hold 12% of a sample with 620,000 or so distinct CDR3 sequences, 13% to 15% of them seen once. The sequencing input was blood. The receptors originated from a woman aged 50 to 65 with Graves' ophthalmopathy. CDR3s include the opening cysteine and the closing phenylalanine or tryptophan. The order of the fields is J gene, D gene, V gene, clone size, CDR3 DNA, CDR3 protein. D genes are given only for firm matches. Some rows have no size entry. The others give once, few or many, or a class for an expanded clone.

j_call: TRBJ1-2
d_call: TRBD1
v_call: TRBV6-1
clone_size: .
cdr3_nt: TGTGCCAGCAGTGACCGGCCAGGGGGCGCAGGGGGCTACACCTTC
cdr3_aa: CASSDRPGGAGGYTF

j_call: TRBJ2-2
d_call: .
v_call: TRBV7-2
clone_size: many
cdr3_nt: TGTGCCAGCAGCTTCCGGGGAACGAACACCGGGGAGCTGTTTTTT
cdr3_aa: CASSFRGTNTGELFF

j_call: TRBJ2-1
d_call: TRBD1
v_call: TRBV10-3
clone_size: few
cdr3_nt: TGTGCCATCAGAGGGGACAGTAACAATGAGCAGTTCTTC
cdr3_aa: CAIRGDSNNEQFF

j_call: TRBJ2-5
d_call: .
v_call: TRBV11-2
clone_size: many
cdr3_nt: TGTGCCAGCAGCTTAGAACTAACCCAGCAAGAGACCCAGTACTTC
cdr3_aa: CASSLELTQQETQYF

j_call: TRBJ1-1
d_call: .
v_call: TRBV2
clone_size: .
cdr3_nt: TGTGCCTCCACTGCAGCAACGAACACTGAAGCTTTCTTT
cdr3_aa: CASTAATNTEAFF

j_call: TRBJ1-5
d_call: TRBD1
v_call: TRBV19
clone_size: few
cdr3_nt: TGTGCCAGTAGTATGATAGGACAGGGGGGACAGCCCCAGCATTTT
cdr3_aa: CASSMIGQGGQPQHF

j_call: TRBJ1-1
d_call: TRBD1
v_call: TRBV19
clone_size: many
cdr3_nt: TGTGCCAGTAGCACCGGGACAGCCAACACTGAAGCTTTCTTT
cdr3_aa: CASSTGTANTEAFF

j_call: TRBJ2-7
d_call: .
v_call: TRBV5-1
clone_size: .
cdr3_nt: TGCGCCAGCAGCTTGGTTTTCCCAAGTCCAACCTACGAGCAGTACTTC
cdr3_aa: CASSLVFPSPTYEQYF

j_call: TRBJ1-2
d_call: .
v_call: TRBV7-2
clone_size: many
cdr3_nt: TGTGCCAGCAGCTTGGGGAACAGGGAATTCTATGGCTACACCTTC
cdr3_aa: CASSLGNREFYGYTF

j_call: TRBJ1-1
d_call: TRBD1
v_call: TRBV28
clone_size: .
cdr3_nt: TGTGCCAGCAGGAATACCGGGACAGTGAACACTGAAGCTTTCTTT
cdr3_aa: CASRNTGTVNTEAFF

j_call: TRBJ2-7
d_call: .
v_call: TRBV19
clone_size: few
cdr3_nt: TGTGCCAGTAGTATAGGGACCATGTCCTACGAGCAGTACTTC
cdr3_aa: CASSIGTMSYEQYF

j_call: TRBJ1-5
d_call: .
v_call: TRBV20-1
clone_size: many
cdr3_nt: TGCAGTGCCCCGAACAGCAATCAGCCCCAGCATTTT
cdr3_aa: CSAPNSNQPQHF

j_call: TRBJ2-5
d_call: .
v_call: TRBV5-8
clone_size: few
cdr3_nt: TGTGCCAGCAGCTTGTGGGGGGCGGGAGAGACCCAGTACTTC
cdr3_aa: CASSLWGAGETQYF